This T cell receptor beta chain was recorded in a study of blood T cell repertoires in COVID-19. In the study overall: Some COVID-19 samples were acute and others convalescent; all came from the United States, Italy and Spain. T cells, B-cell-depleted T cells, or PBMCs provided the cDNA or gDNA that served as material.

Each participant's cohort was designated according to participant-reported clinical history. Trimming pared 0 bases from V and 1 base from J, leaving 11 bases between. There are 17 residues in the CDR3. Germline V gene data show CDR1 as SGDLS and CDR2 as YYNGEE. Authors' analysis steps: Amplification of reference gene primers was used by the study to estimate nucleated cell counts. Data came from immunoSEQ multiplex PCR; TCRdb stores just in-frame clones and leaves some out. V and J calls and clone size come straight from that table; D and trimming were deduced from the DNA. The data show around 300,000 clones, just under 90% seen once.

The sequence was collected from a woman aged 60-75 years who had recovered from COVID-19. This chain uses TRBV9 with TRBJ1-6, with a tentative D call TRBD1 (5 bases). The source material was PBMCs or T cells enriched from blood (not recorded which). Here the CDR3 DNA reads TGTGCCAGCAGCGTAGACCCTCAGGGATCCTATAATTCACCCCTCCACTTT. It yields the protein CASSVDPQGSYNSPLHF.